A single sample is the source of the 5 T cell receptor beta chains below, sequenced in a study of spatial heterogeneity in lung cancer. Notes on the study in general: Expanded intratumoral alpha and beta TCR counts tracked tumor mutation counts.

Indicated time point: sample taken at primary tumor resection. The antigens of these receptors remain unknown. One entry per CDR3 protein results from TCRdb running MiXCR on the 5' RACE reads. Here the sample spans some 11,000 distinct CDR3 sequences, less than 5.5% being singletons. Specimen: lung tumor tissue, collected at surgery. Receptor source: a male donor with early-stage non-small cell lung cancer.

In this sample, this clonotype turned up many times. A library prepared for alpha chains yielded this beta chain as an off-target read; its size is of little meaning. This sequence joins TRBV29-1 and TRBJ1-5, with TRBD1 matching over 7 bases. This CDR3 spans 15 amino acids. The junction had 12 bases not matched to a gene; V was cut back by 8 bases and J by 2 bases. Per germline, CDR1 SQVTM and CDR2 ANQGSEA. In nucleotides, the CDR3 is TGCAGCACCGACCGAGACAGGGATCGCAATCAGCCCCAGCATTTT. It codes for CSTDRDRDRNQPQHF.

This clonotype has at least ten counts. Little can be read into the size of this beta chain, an off-target read in a library designed for alpha chains. The V call is TRBV27, the J call TRBJ2-7, with D possibly being TRBD2 (5 bases). Germline V gene sequence: CDR1 MNHEY, CDR2 SMNVEV (reference sequence). This CDR3 comprises 15 residues. Trimming took off 0 bases at V and 1 base at J, with 10 bases between the two ends. As DNA, the CDR3 is TGTGCCAGCAGTTTATCGATACGGGGTTCCTACGAGCAGTACTTC. Its translation: CASSLSIRGSYEQYF.

This clonotype has at least ten counts. Little can be read into the size of this beta chain, an off-target read in a library designed for alpha chains. The chain uses TRBV20-1 and TRBJ2-1; possibly TRBD2 for D (5 bases). From germline, CDR1 is DFQATT and CDR2 SNEGSKA (reference sequence). V lost 2 bases, J lost 6 bases, and 20 bases lay in between. This CDR3 has 16 residues. CDR3 coding DNA: TGCAGTGCTAGATCACGACTAACCCTGAGGGTCAATGAGCAGTTCTTC. Its protein product is CSARSRLTLRVNEQFF.

This clonotype counts as medium-sized (0.01 to 0.1%). Being off target in a library aimed at alpha chains, this beta chain has a size of little meaning. The gene calls are TRBV2 and TRBJ1-5, with a tentative D call TRBD1 (5 bases). Germline lookup yields CDR1 SNHLY and CDR2 FYNNEI. Trimming removed 4 bases at V and 0 bases at J, with 7 bases between. CDR3 length: 14 amino acids. The CDR3 DNA reads TGTGCCAGCAGTGGGACAAATAGCAATCAGCCCCAGCATTTT. This gives the protein CASSGTNSNQPQHF.

This clonotype was seen many times. A library made for alpha chains picked up this beta chain off target, so its size means little. The chain has TRBV7-2 and TRBJ2-1; D is perhaps TRBD2 (6 bases). Trimming took off 3 bases at V and 3 bases at J, with 12 bases between the two ends. Per germline, CDR1 SGHTA and CDR2 FQGNSA. The CDR3 spans 15 residues. This chain's CDR3 is CASSFGTGHYNEQFF. The DNA for the CDR3 is TGTGCCAGCAGCTTTGGGACTGGTCACTACAATGAGCAGTTCTTC.